These T cell receptor beta chains were read from a single sample in a study of T cells in Graves' hyperthyroidism and ophthalmopathy. Each CDR3 protein gets one entry after TCRdb re-called the multiplex PCR reads with MiXCR. The data show approximately 420,000 distinct CDR3 sequences, roughly 13% seen once. The sequenced sample consisted of blood. These receptors were collected from a woman aged 18-29 years with Graves' hyperthyroidism. Both conserved end residues are part of each CDR3. D genes are given only for firm matches. Size is omitted from some rows. Given values are once, few, many or a class for expanded clones.

V gene: TRBV28; D gene: TRBD1; J gene: TRBJ2-1; clone size: many; CDR3 protein: CASSQTGDSYNEQFF; CDR3 DNA: TGTGCCAGCAGCCAAACAGGGGACTCCTACAATGAGCAGTTCTTC
V gene: TRBV28; D gene: -; J gene: TRBJ1-1; clone size: many; CDR3 protein: CASRSDSNTEAFF; CDR3 DNA: TGTGCCAGCAGATCTGACAGTAACACTGAAGCTTTCTTT
V gene: TRBV5-6; D gene: -; J gene: TRBJ1-1; clone size: -; CDR3 protein: CATRSGNTEAFF; CDR3 DNA: TGTGCCACCCGTTCGGGGAACACTGAAGCTTTCTTT
V gene: TRBV2; D gene: -; J gene: TRBJ1-5; clone size: many; CDR3 protein: CASSTGPNQPQHF; CDR3 DNA: TGTGCCAGCAGTACAGGACCCAATCAGCCCCAGCATTTT
V gene: TRBV6-1; D gene: -; J gene: TRBJ2-7; clone size: many; CDR3 protein: CASRGVGGGYEQYF; CDR3 DNA: TGTGCCAGCAGGGGGGTAGGGGGAGGCTACGAGCAGTACTTC
V gene: TRBV3-1; D gene: -; J gene: TRBJ2-7; clone size: many; CDR3 protein: CASSQVDGYEQYF; CDR3 DNA: TGTGCCAGCAGCCAAGTCGACGGCTACGAGCAGTACTTC
V gene: TRBV19; D gene: -; J gene: TRBJ1-3; clone size: few; CDR3 protein: CASSMGQRSGNTIYF; CDR3 DNA: TGTGCCAGTAGTATGGGTCAACGCTCTGGAAACACCATATATTTT
V gene: TRBV20-1; D gene: TRBD1; J gene: TRBJ2-1; clone size: many; CDR3 protein: CSARSGQGHNEQFF; CDR3 DNA: TGCAGTGCCCGGTCGGGACAGGGCCACAATGAGCAGTTCTTC
V gene: TRBV7-9; D gene: -; J gene: TRBJ2-7; clone size: many; CDR3 protein: CASSGGYGPREQYF; CDR3 DNA: TGTGCCAGCAGCGGGGGCTACGGGCCGAGGGAGCAGTACTTC
V gene: TRBV12-5; D gene: -; J gene: TRBJ2-1; clone size: many; CDR3 protein: CASGLDNTGFEFF; CDR3 DNA: TGTGCTAGTGGTTTGGACAACACAGGGTTTGAGTTCTTC
V gene: TRBV27; D gene: -; J gene: TRBJ1-4; clone size: -; CDR3 protein: CATGTTNEKLFF; CDR3 DNA: TGTGCCACGGGTACGACTAATGAAAAACTGTTTTTT
V gene: TRBV7-3; D gene: TRBD2; J gene: TRBJ2-3; clone size: many; CDR3 protein: CASSPKTSSSTDTQYF; CDR3 DNA: TGTGCCAGCAGCCCGAAGACTAGCTCTAGCACAGATACGCAGTATTTT
V gene: TRBV5-6; D gene: TRBD1; J gene: TRBJ2-2; clone size: many; CDR3 protein: CASSGGTGITGELFF; CDR3 DNA: TGTGCCAGCAGCGGCGGGACAGGGATAACCGGGGAGCTGTTTTTT
V gene: TRBV28; D gene: TRBD1; J gene: TRBJ2-7; clone size: many; CDR3 protein: CASSFHRGYYEQYF; CDR3 DNA: TGTGCCAGCAGTTTCCACAGGGGTTACTACGAGCAGTACTTC
V gene: TRBV27; D gene: -; J gene: TRBJ2-7; clone size: many; CDR3 protein: CATWSAGENEQYF; CDR3 DNA: TGTGCCACCTGGTCGGCAGGGGAAAACGAGCAGTACTTC
V gene: TRBV11-2; D gene: -; J gene: TRBJ2-5; clone size: few; CDR3 protein: CASSPPLGTQYF; CDR3 DNA: TGTGCCAGCAGCCCCCCGTTGGGAACCCAGTACTTC
V gene: TRBV20-1; D gene: -; J gene: TRBJ2-5; clone size: -; CDR3 protein: CSATRGILQETQYF; CDR3 DNA: TGCAGTGCTACCCGAGGGATCCTCCAAGAGACCCAGTACTTC